This TCR beta chain was sequenced for a study of PD-1 blockade in classical Hodgkin lymphoma. Whole-study context: The study gave patients nivolumab 3 mg/kg intravenously every 2 weeks.

Germline CDR1 is SGHRS and CDR2 is YFSETQ. CDR3 length: 16 amino acids. V trimming: 4 bases; J trimming: 0 bases; junction bases outside the gene matches: 7. Sequencing used immunoSEQ multiplex PCR; TCRdb keeps in-frame clones, though not all of them. The sample holds about 17,000 clones; around 80% are singletons and the top ten take 25% to 30%. Relapses following autologous stem cell transplantation were seen in all patients, with brentuximab vedotin exposure varying. Best responses were complete response, partial response or progressive disease. Turning to this clone: The target antigen is unknown.

Regarding the study as a whole: Newly diagnosed patients reportedly had lower baseline TCR diversity than healthy donors. Researchers reported that CD4+ TCR diversity, though not CD8+, rose significantly by C4D1.

The chain combines TRBV5-1 with TRBJ2-1, with 7 bases identical to TRBD2. The source material was peripheral blood mononuclear cells (PBMCs), sampled before the second cycle of nivolumab. The origin of this receptor is a human donor with classical Hodgkin lymphoma. The CDR3 reads CASSRITSASYNEQFF. CDR3 sequence (DNA): TGCGCCAGCAGCCGAATCACTAGCGCCTCCTACAATGAGCAGTTCTTC.